Shown below are 17 T cell receptor beta chains from a single sample sequenced in a study of T cell responses to AZD1222 COVID-19 vaccine (dated by TCRdb to the early 2020s). The library was obtained by the immunoSEQ multiplex PCR assay. The table was pulled from immuneACCESS by TCRdb, which kept in-frame rearrangements only. Such tables lose some clones; where checked, under half of the loss comes from unresolved V genes, and the rest has no known cause. The sample has some 120,000 clones on record, 92% of them singletons. More than 6% of the sample comes from the top ten. What the time point label conveys for this sample: about 28 days (+/-7) after the second vaccine dose. The sequences come from peripheral blood, collected 28 days after the second AZD1222 dose. These receptors came from an adult who received the AZD1222 COVID-19 vaccine.

The V call is TRBV18, the J call TRBJ1-4; D ambiguous. This CDR3 has 16 residues. V lost 5 bases and J lost 0, with 13 bases in between. Germline V gene sequence: CDR1 KGHSH, CDR2 LQKENI. CDR3 amino acids: CASSRRNGATNEKLFF. The DNA for the CDR3 is TGTGCCAGCTCAAGGAGGAATGGTGCAACTAATGAAAAACTGTTTTTT.

The chain combines TRBV5-6 with TRBJ1-5; D might be TRBD1 (6 bases). In germline, CDR1 is SGHDT, CDR2 YYEEEE. CDR3 length equals 15 residues. Trimming shortened V by 4 bases and J by 6 bases, and 17 bases separated the two germline ends. The CDR3 DNA reads as TGTGCCAGCAGCGAATATATCACGGGGGCTCAGCCCCAGCATTTT. Translated, it gives CASSEYITGAQPQHF.

The J gene is TRBJ2-7, the V gene TRBV10-3; TRBD2 aligns across 7 bases. The CDR3 has 14 amino acids. Germline-derived CDR1 and CDR2 are ENHRY and SYGVKD. With V trimmed by 1 base and J by 4 bases, 4 bases remained unmatched. The CDR3 loop is CAISEFGRLYEQYF. CDR3 in DNA: TGTGCCATCAGTGAGTTCGGGAGGTTATACGAGCAGTACTTC.

The chain employs TRBV29-1 and TRBJ1-2; D is undetermined. Trimming cost V 0 bases and J 2 bases, with 13 bases left between them. Germline lookup yields CDR1 SQVTM and CDR2 ANQGSEA. This CDR3 comprises 15 residues. CDR3 residues: CSVEELRVGNYGYTF. CDR3 bases: TGCAGCGTTGAAGAACTAAGGGTGGGGAACTATGGCTACACCTTC.

This clone was recorded a few times. The chain joins TRBV11-3 to TRBJ2-4; tentative D call: TRBD1 (5 bases). The CDR3 runs to 13 residues. Germline assignment: CDR1 SGHNT and CDR2 YENEEA. V lost 2 bases and J lost 6, with 8 bases in between. The CDR3 DNA is TGTGCCAGCAGCTTAATAGGGGTAAACATTCAGTACTTC. Amino acid sequence: CASSLIGVNIQYF.

The rearrangement joins TRBV7-9 to TRBJ1-1, with no clear D. The ends were cut back, 5 bases at V and 1 base at J, with 11 bases in the middle. This CDR3 spans 14 amino acids. Per germline, CDR1 SEHNR and CDR2 FQNEAQ (reference sequence). CDR3 in DNA: TGTGCCAGCAGCCCCGCAAAATGGAACACTGAAGCTTTCTTT. Translating gives CASSPAKWNTEAFF.

As regards this clone: Other DNA sequences in the same sample also yield this CDR3. The chain carries TRBV6-6 and TRBJ1-3; D is undetermined. The CDR3 loop spans 15 amino acids. The V gene's germline CDR1 is MNHNY and CDR2 SVGAGI (reference sequence). The V and J ends lost 0 bases and 1 base respectively, with 7 bases between them. CDR3: CASSYSEASGNTIYF. CDR3 bases: TGTGCCAGCAGTTACTCGGAGGCTTCTGGAAACACCATATATTTT.

The rearrangement joins TRBV4-2 to TRBJ1-1; D remains ambiguous. Germline CDR1 reads LGHNA; CDR2 reads YNFKEQ. Between the trimmed V and J ends, which lost 1 base and 0 bases, there was a span of 18 bases. This CDR3 is built from 18 residues. CDR3 sequence reads: CASSQGGVGGRLNTEAFF. The CDR3 nucleotides read TGTGCCAGCAGCCAAGGTGGCGTAGGTGGACGGTTGAACACTGAAGCTTTCTTT.

This clone has only a few counts. V is TRBV3-1 (or the pseudogene TRBV3-2) and J is TRBJ1-6; possible D gene TRBD1, 6 bases. The CDR3 spans 16 residues. Trimming left V 2 bases short and J 3 bases short, with 11 bases between. Germline values: CDR1 LGHDT, CDR2 YNNKEL (reference sequence). CDR3 in amino acids: CASSQRGGGYNSPLHF. The CDR3 nucleotides are TGTGCCAGCAGCCAAAGGGGAGGGGGCTATAATTCACCCCTCCACTTT.

J is TRBJ2-2 and V is TRBV7-9; TRBD2 matches 9 bases. The length of the CDR3 is 16 residues. Germline V lookup: CDR1 SEHNR, CDR2 FQNEAQ (reference sequence). V trimming: 2 bases; J trimming: 3 bases; junction bases outside the gene matches: 4. The CDR3 bases are TGTGCCAGCAGCTTACGCGGGAGGGCCGACACCGGGGAGCTGTTTTTT. Residues: CASSLRGRADTGELFF.

The chain is built from TRBV6-5 and TRBJ1-5, with 9 bases fitting TRBD1. This CDR3 contains 14 residues. Unmatched junction bases numbered 4, after V lost 6 bases and J lost 4 bases. Germline V gene data show CDR1 as MNHEY and CDR2 as SVGAGI. DNA of the CDR3: TGTGCCAGCAGCGTGGACAGGGGAAATCAGCCCCAGCATTTT. Its protein is CASSVDRGNQPQHF.

V usage is TRBV29-1 and J usage is TRBJ1-2; D unresolved. V lost 2 bases and J lost 3, with 10 bases in between. This CDR3 has 13 amino acids. Germline V CDR1 and CDR2: SQVTM, ANQGSEA. This chain's CDR3 is CSVELSADYGYTF. CDR3 sequence (DNA): TGCAGCGTTGAATTGTCGGCAGACTATGGCTACACCTTC.

The chain employs TRBV18 and TRBJ1-1; the D is unclear. V lost 2 bases, J lost 0 bases, and 7 bases lay in between. The length of the CDR3 is 14 residues. Germline loops: CDR1 KGHSH, CDR2 LQKENI. CDR3 bases: TGTGCCAGCTCACCAGGGCAGGTGAACACTGAAGCTTTCTTT. The encoded protein is CASSPGQVNTEAFF.

This chain joins TRBV7-9 and TRBJ2-2, with D perhaps given as TRBD1 or TRBD2 (5 bases each). CDR1 is SEHNR and CDR2 is FQNEAQ in the germline V gene (reference sequence). Trimming stripped 7 bases from V and 0 bases from J, with 12 bases between. CDR3 length: 15 residues. CDR3 sequence (DNA): TGTGCCAGCATTGCAGGGAGTTCGAACACCGGGGAGCTGTTTTTT. Translated: CASIAGSSNTGELFF.

The rearrangement joins TRBV6-7 to TRBJ2-7; no definite D call. TRBV6-7 is an ORF for which the function is uncertain. The CDR3 loop spans 16 amino acids. V shed 6 bases and J shed 3 bases, with 21 bases lying between them. The CDR3 loop reads CASSIRPTLNYYEQYF. CDR3 coding DNA: TGTGCCAGCAGCATTAGACCGACCCTCAATTACTACGAGCAGTACTTC.

The V gene is TRBV7-2, the J gene TRBJ1-3; maybe TRBD1 (5 bases). The ends were cut back, 2 bases at V and 6 bases at J, with 14 bases in the middle. This CDR3 is 15 amino acids long. Germline V lookup: CDR1 SGHTA, CDR2 FQGNSA. The CDR3 loop is CASSLMGQGANTIYF. Here the CDR3 DNA reads TGTGCCAGCAGCTTAATGGGTCAGGGCGCAAACACCATATATTTT. Drawing the rest from reference TRBV7-2 and TRBJ1-3, the complete variable domain is GAGVSQSPSNKVTEKGKDVELRCDPISGHTALYWYRQSLGQGLEFLIYFQGNSAPDKSGLPSDRFSAERTGGSVSTLTIQRTQQEDSAVYLCASSLMGQGANTIYFGEGSWLTVV.

This clone came up a few times. This chain links TRBV27 with TRBJ2-7; 7 bases line up with TRBD1. The V gene end was trimmed by 4 bases and the J gene end by 6 bases; junction bases not matched to a gene: 9. Germline loops: CDR1 MNHEY, CDR2 SMNVEV (reference sequence). The CDR3 has 14 residues. The CDR3 loop reads CASSSSNRGGEQYF. CDR3 nucleotide sequence: TGTGCCAGCAGTTCCTCAAACAGGGGTGGCGAGCAGTACTTC.